The clone carrying this TCR beta chain was observed a few times. Its antigen is as yet unknown. These data originate in a study of T-cell memory formation after mild COVID-19. General study results and limits: Clones contracting across day 15 to 85 had a balanced CD4/CD8 profile; later expanding clones leaned CD4+. CD4+ contracting clones lay mainly in CM and EM, CD8+ ones in EMRA. Some responding clones appeared in pre-infection memory, suggesting cross-reactive memory joined.

The CDR3 sequence is 16 residues long. V was shortened by 1 base and J by 0 bases, with 12 bases between the two germline ends. Per the germline V gene, CDR1 is SGDLS and CDR2 is YYNGEE. UMIs and sample barcodes were carried by the TCR alpha and TCR beta cDNA libraries that 5'RACE produced using constant-segment primers. One entry per CDR3 protein results from TCRdb running MiXCR on the 5' RACE reads. The table includes fewer than 250,000 distinct CDR3 sequences, less than 20% detected once. This sequence originates from an adult woman who had mild COVID-19 (a few samples of this study predate the infection). Cell type and time point are not known. The specimen sequenced was PBMCs or a T cell subset sorted from them (not recorded which). The rearrangement links TRBV9 to TRBJ2-3, with D unclear. CDR3 sequence reads: CASSVKTRTSTDTQYF. DNA for the CDR3: TGTGCCAGCAGCGTAAAGACTCGCACCAGCACAGATACGCAGTATTTT. Combining the CDR3 with reference TRBV9 and TRBJ2-3 gives the whole variable domain DSGVTQTPKHLITATGQRVTLRCSPRSGDLSVYWYQQSLDQGLQFLIQYYNGEERAKGNILERFSAQQFPDLHSELNLSSLELGDSALYFCASSVKTRTSTDTQYFGPGTRLTVL.